This T cell receptor (beta chain) was found in a study of cytomegalovirus exposure and HLA in healthy donors. The overall study: A prior analysis found about 110 million unique TCR beta sequences from 150 million to 200 million T cells.

With 8 bases clipped from V and 5 bases from J, the junction kept 9 bases outside the gene matches. CDR3 length equals 15 residues. CDR1 and CDR2 from the germline V gene are SNHLY and FYNNEI. This clone was seen more than once but under ten times. Its antigen is still unknown. Vbeta (60) and Jbeta (13) primers were used in the PCR. Some clones are missing from TCRdb's copy, which holds only in-frame ones; the method was immunoSEQ multiplex PCR. Of about 120,000 clones in the sample, about 9.4% were seen once. The study's findings and limits: It was assumed in the presence/absence analyses that sequencing depth was roughly uniform across donors. Sequencing likely generated an artifact that appeared as a cluster of highly shared sequence variants. An analysis was carried out at a later point. It showed that HLA-associated TCR beta chains were more clonally expanded than equally common non-associated chains.

Sequencing was performed on PBMCs. The V gene is TRBV2, the J gene TRBJ2-5, with 12 nucleotides matching TRBD2. The TCR comes from a woman aged 40 to 50 in good health and CMV-seropositive. The DNA for the CDR3 is TGTGCCAGCCAGGGCTCTAGCGGGGGGGCTGAGACCCAGTACTTC. Protein product: CASQGSSGGAETQYF.